A single sample is the source of the 10 T cell receptor beta chains below, sequenced in a study of blood T cell repertoires in COVID-19. Generated by immunoSEQ multiplex PCR, the TCRdb table keeps only in-frame clones and is missing some. In the table there are about 260,000 clones, about 91% of which are singletons. The sample consisted of PBMCs or T cells enriched from blood (not recorded which). These receptors were obtained from a man aged 40-55 years who had been exposed to COVID-19.

This clone was seen just once. The CDR3 here is CASSPDGGTPNNEQFF. For the CDR3, the DNA is TGTGCCAGCAGCCCCGACGGCGGGACTCCGAACAATGAGCAGTTCTTC. The chain recombines TRBV7-8 with TRBJ2-1; D perhaps matches TRBD2 (6 bases). Trimming stripped 5 bases from V and 5 bases from J, with 19 bases between. This CDR3 contains 16 residues. CDR1 and CDR2 (germline): SGHVS, FQNEAQ.

The chain is built from TRBV6-1 and TRBJ1-2, with 8 bases identical to TRBD1. The V gene end was trimmed by 0 bases and the J gene end by 7 bases; junction bases not matched to a gene: 7. The V gene's germline CDR1 is MNHNS and CDR2 SASEGT. This CDR3 is 15 amino acids long. The CDR3 here is CASSEAAGGLFGYTF. The CDR3 DNA reads TGTGCCAGCAGTGAAGCGGCAGGGGGCTTATTTGGCTACACCTTC.

The chain combines TRBV4-2 with TRBJ2-5, with D possibly TRBD2 on 6 matching bases. In germline, CDR1 is LGHNA, CDR2 YNFKEQ. The CDR3 has 14 amino acids. Trimming stripped 4 bases from V and 5 bases from J, with 14 bases between. CDR3 sequence: CASSRMGGSETQYF. The CDR3 DNA reads as TGTGCCAGCAGCCGCATGGGGGGAAGTGAGACCCAGTACTTC.

This clone was picked up one time. The V call is TRBV12-2, the J call TRBJ2-7; the table's D call, TRBD2, was not checked against the DNA. TRBV12-2 counts as a pseudogene. CDR3 length equals 13 residues. The CDR3 reads CASRLIVSMEEYF. The CDR3 coding sequence is TGTGCAAGTCGCTTAATAGTTAGTATGGAGGAGTACTTC.

The J gene is TRBJ1-2, the V gene TRBV4-3; weak D call: TRBD1 (6 bases). Trimming pared 4 bases from V and 4 bases from J, leaving 16 bases between. Germline CDR1 LGHNA, CDR2 YSLEER. CDR3 size: 15 residues. CDR3 in amino acids: CASSPGPGETYGYTF. Here the CDR3 DNA reads TGCGCCAGCAGCCCTGGACCAGGGGAAACCTATGGCTACACCTTC.

V and J are TRBV29-1 and TRBJ2-4, with D unclear. This CDR3 region has 12 residues. The germline gives CDR1 SQVTM, CDR2 ANQGSEA. Between the trimmed V and J ends, which lost 4 bases and 5 bases, there was a span of 9 bases. The CDR3 loop is CSVARRENIQYF. The CDR3 coding sequence is TGCAGCGTTGCCCGACGGGAAAACATTCAGTACTTC.

V is TRBV7-3 and J is TRBJ1-1; unclear D gene. V was cut by 5 bases and J by 4 bases, with 17 bases left in between. Germline V gene sequence: CDR1 SGHTA, CDR2 FQGTGA. This CDR3 spans 15 amino acids. CDR3 in amino acids: CASSPSGSRSTEAFF. The CDR3 DNA follows: TGTGCCAGCAGCCCCTCGGGGTCTAGGAGCACTGAAGCTTTCTTT.

In DNA, the CDR3 is TGTGCCAGCCAGAGGGTTATGGGTTTGAGATATGGCTACACCTTC. Its protein product is CASQRVMGLRYGYTF. The rearrangement uses TRBV11-2 and TRBJ1-2; no reliable D call. Germline assignment: CDR1 SGHAT and CDR2 FQNNGV. V gave up 8 bases and J gave up 5 bases, with 21 bases separating them. This CDR3 contains 15 residues.

The genes are TRBV5-4 and TRBJ1-1; D is uncertain. Trimming removed 1 base at V and 2 bases at J, with 15 bases between. The CDR3 has 16 residues. CDR1 is SGHNT, CDR2 YYREEE, per germline (reference sequence). CDR3: CASSLIMTTANTEAFF. The CDR3 DNA follows: TGTGCCAGCAGCTTGATTATGACTACAGCAAACACTGAAGCTTTCTTT.

V and J are TRBV28 and TRBJ2-1, with a weak D call TRBD2 (6 bases). This CDR3 has 15 residues. The germline V gene has CDR1 MDHEN and CDR2 SYDVKM. V was cut by 7 bases and J by 0 bases, with 13 bases left in between. CDR3 amino acids: CASTLAVSSYNEQFF. As DNA, the CDR3 is TGTGCCAGCACCTTAGCGGTGAGCTCCTACAATGAGCAGTTCTTC.